This T cell receptor beta chain was sequenced in a study of Ad26.COV2.S vaccination and SARS-CoV-2 variants (TCRdb year 2021). Some background on the complete study: Vaccine-arm donors were drawn from COV1001, a multicentre, randomized, double-blind, placebo-controlled phase I-IIa trial of Ad26.COV2.S in healthy adults. Ad26.COV2.S was given intramuscularly at 5x10^10 or 1x10^11 viral particles, as a single shot or as two shots 56 days apart. The specificity and breadth of SARS-CoV-2-reactive T cell receptors after Ad26.COV2.S vaccination were assessed by TCRbeta repertoire sequencing. The TCR-sequenced set comprised around 30 samples: about 19 Ad26.COV2.S vaccine recipients, 5 placebo recipients and 8 SARS-CoV-2 convalescent individuals. Trial participants were randomized into five groups of five: low-dose or high-dose Ad26.COV2.S given once or twice, or placebo on both occasions. Investigators remained blinded to trial group allocation during experiments and outcome assessment.

The immunoSEQ Assay was the method used to sequence TCRbeta CDR3 regions. After extraction, genomic DNA underwent amplification by bias-controlled multiplex PCR, followed by high-throughput sequencing. Per the authors' processing: To quantify the absolute abundance of each unique TCRbeta CDR3 region, sequences were collapsed and filtered. T cell fraction was estimated by normalizing TCRbeta template counts to usable DNA, which was measured by amplifying reference genes present in all nucleated cells. Repertoire TCRs were annotated as SARS-CoV-2-specific by exact matching of V gene, CDR3 amino acid sequence and J gene to a known reactive TCR set. The reference SARS-CoV-2 TCR set was derived from MIRA and filtered for enrichment in COVID-19-positive ImmuneCODE repertoires, a step that removed public or cross-reactive TCRs. Drawing on the MIRA antigens, annotated TCRs were analysed further at the level of specific ORF or position within ORF. Breadth was defined as the number of annotated unique rearrangements divided by the total number of unique productive rearrangements, and depth was defined as the summed frequency of the annotated unique rearrangements. Two-sided Wilcoxon rank-sum tests were applied when comparing TCR breadth between groups. The immuneACCESS repertoire file appears here via TCRdb, limited to in-frame rearrangements. These files lack a portion of the clones; in checked studies, under half of the deficit traces to unresolved V genes, and the cause of the others is not known. V, J and clone size were drawn from that table, and D and trimming were deduced from the DNA. The sample table contains about 280,000 clones; only one count was recorded for around 87% of them. Clones ranked in the top ten supply about 3.1% of the sample.

In regard to this clone: Its antigen is not yet known. No much larger clonotype is one base removed from it; base qualities were not supplied.

Study-level results and caveats: Ad26.COV2.S recipients had higher spike-specific TCR breadth than placebo recipients (P = 0.0014). Vaccine and placebo recipients had comparable non-spike TCR breadth, which fits with the vaccine containing only spike. The authors noted that total T cell responses may have been underestimated by the TCR breadth and depth analyses. Substantial breadth of spike-specific CD8+ and CD4+ T cell responses was reported after vaccination. The study was not powered to compare responses between vaccine doses or regimens.

The treatment or condition label of this sample denotes: some 20 received Ad26.COV2.S at low or high dose, single or two shots; about five received placebo; per-sample allocation not given. Repertoires of vaccine and placebo recipients were sequenced from samples taken on day 63 after the first injection. In Cohort 1b, 25 or so adults aged 18-55 years were enrolled at a single site in Boston, USA, between 29 July and 7 August 2020. Ad26.COV2.S was a replication-incompetent adenovirus type 26 vector that expressed a prefusion-stabilized SARS-CoV-2 spike protein derived from the original Wuhan strain. Germline trimming: 2 bases from V, 4 bases from J; junction bases outside gene matches: 8. Inclusive of the bounding cysteine and phenylalanine, the CDR3 is 16 residues long. The read is trimmed to its CDR3 DNA, 48 bases read in frame from base 1. CDR1 ENHRY and CDR2 SYGVKD are derived from the germline V gene.

The specimen was peripheral blood, collected in a trial of Ad26.COV2.S vaccine versus placebo. The TCR was taken from a person aged 18 to 59 who received the Ad26.COV2.S COVID-19 vaccine or a placebo. Here the chain combines TRBV10-3 and TRBJ2-1, with TRBD2 matching 7 junction bases. The CDR3 region has the sequence CAISETLAAAYNEQFF. The DNA sequence is as follows: TGTGCCATCAGTGAGACCCTAGCGGCGGCGTACAATGAGCAGTTCTTC.